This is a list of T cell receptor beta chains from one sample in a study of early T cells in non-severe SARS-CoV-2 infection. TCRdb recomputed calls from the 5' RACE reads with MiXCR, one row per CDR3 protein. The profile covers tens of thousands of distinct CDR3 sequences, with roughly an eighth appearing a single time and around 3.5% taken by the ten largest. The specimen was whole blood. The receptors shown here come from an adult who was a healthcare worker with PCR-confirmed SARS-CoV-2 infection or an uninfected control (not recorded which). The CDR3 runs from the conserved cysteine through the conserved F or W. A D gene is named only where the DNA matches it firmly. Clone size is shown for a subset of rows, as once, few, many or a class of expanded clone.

CATSDPSGRGDEQFF,TGTGCCACCAGTGACCCTAGCGGGCGCGGCGATGAGCAGTTCTTC,TRBD2,TRBJ2-1,TRBV24-1,-
CASSWDAVGGKNIQYF,TGTGCCAGCAGTTGGGACGCCGTGGGAGGGAAAAACATTCAGTACTTC,TRBD2,TRBJ2-4,TRBV6-5,many
CASSVGGRWNIQYF,TGTGCCAGCAGTGTGGGCGGTCGCTGGAACATTCAGTACTTC,-,TRBJ2-4,TRBV6-1,many
CASSLALGTGNEKLFF,TGTGCCAGCAGCTTAGCCCTCGGGACAGGAAATGAAAAACTGTTTTTT,TRBD1,TRBJ1-4,TRBV11-2,-
CATSDGQLGDIQYF,TGTGCCACCAGTGATGGACAGCTTGGAGACATTCAGTACTTC,-,TRBJ2-4,TRBV24-1,many
CASSPRDGRNTEAFF,TGTGCCAGCAGTCCCCGTGATGGCAGGAACACTGAAGCTTTCTTT,-,TRBJ1-1,TRBV12-3/TRBV12-4,-
CASSYSSWAGTRDNEQFF,TGTGCCAGCAGTTACTCGTCGTGGGCCGGGACTCGGGACAATGAGCAGTTCTTC,-,TRBJ2-1,TRBV6-5,-
CASSSLTNEQFF,TGCGCCAGCAGCTCCCTAACGAATGAGCAGTTCTTC,-,TRBJ2-1,TRBV4-1,many
CSVGGQGETQYF,TGCAGCGTGGGGGGACAGGGAGAGACCCAGTACTTC,TRBD1,TRBJ2-5,TRBV29-1,many
CATSDSSGSKGDTQYF,TGTGCCACCAGTGATTCTAGCGGGAGCAAGGGAGATACGCAGTATTTT,TRBD2,TRBJ2-3,TRBV24-1,many
CASTRGHYTDTQYF,TGTGCCAGCACACGGGGACACTACACAGATACGCAGTATTTT,-,TRBJ2-3,TRBV6-1,few
CASSQDHKNSNTDTQYF,TGTGCCAGCAGCCAAGATCATAAAAACTCAAACACAGATACGCAGTATTTT,-,TRBJ2-3,TRBV4-2,many
CASSWVTGGLYNEQFF,TGTGCCAGCAGCTGGGTTACAGGGGGACTCTACAATGAGCAGTTCTTC,TRBD1,TRBJ2-1,TRBV13,many
CASSSQGQGKNIQYF,TGTGCCAGCAGTTCCCAAGGACAGGGAAAAAACATTCAGTACTTC,TRBD1,TRBJ2-4,TRBV11-2,many